This is a list of T cell receptor beta chains from one sample in a study of molecular identifiers for immune sequencing clone quantification. TCRdb fed the PCR reads into MiXCR, producing one record per CDR3 protein. The profile shows some 91,000 distinct CDR3 sequences, roughly 24% of them singletons. Sequencing was carried out using naive CD8+ T cells from blood, with Jurkat cell RNA spiked in. Receptor source: a human donor in good health. Some libraries in this study had Jurkat cell RNA spiked in. Each CDR3 is given with its conserved first and last residue. Each record gives: J gene, D gene, V gene, clone size, CDR3 DNA, CDR3 protein. D genes are given only for firm matches. Clone size is given for some rows only: seen once, a few or many times, or a class if the clone is expanded.

TRBJ1-1,-,TRBV7-9,many,TGTGCCAGCAGCCCCGGGCCCTACTCTGAAGCTTTCTTT,CASSPGPYSEAFF
TRBJ2-3,-,TRBV27,-,TGTGCCAGCAGTTTTCAGGCGACGGTGGATACGCAGTATTTT,CASSFQATVDTQYF
TRBJ2-1,TRBD2,TRBV12-3/TRBV12-4,-,TGTGCCAGCAAGGTGCTAGCGGGGAACAATGAGCAGTTCTTC,CASKVLAGNNEQFF
TRBJ2-7,TRBD2,TRBV6-1,many,TGTGCCATCCGCGGGGGGACCTACGAGCAGTACTTC,CAIRGGTYEQYF
TRBJ1-5,-,TRBV12-3/TRBV12-4,many,TGTGCCAGCTCCAGAGGACAAAATCAGCCCCAGCATTTT,CASSRGQNQPQHF
TRBJ2-5,-,TRBV7-9,many,TGTGCCAGCAGCTCTGGACACCTAGAGACCCAGTACTTC,CASSSGHLETQYF
TRBJ2-7,TRBD1,TRBV5-1,many,TGCGCCAGCAGCTTAGGGACAGGCTGGCAGTACTTC,CASSLGTGWQYF
TRBJ2-5,-,TRBV19,-,TGTGCCAGTAGTTGGCCAGGGCTACAACAGACTCAAGAGACCCAGTACTTC,CASSWPGLQQTQETQYF
TRBJ2-2,-,TRBV13,many,TGTGCCAGCAGCCAAACTCGGGACTTTACCACCGGGGAGCTGTTTTTT,CASSQTRDFTTGELFF
TRBJ2-1,TRBD1,TRBV11-2,once,TGTGCCAGCAGCCTCGGGACAGGGGCCTTCAATGAGCGGTTCTTC,CASSLGTGAFNERFF
TRBJ2-3,TRBD2,TRBV7-2,once,TGTGCCAGCAGCTTAGAACCTAGCGGGAGACCTGCTCCGCAGTATTTT,CASSLEPSGRPAPQYF
TRBJ1-2,-,TRBV30,many,TGTGCCTGGAGTGTAAGCGGAAACTATGGCTACACCTTC,CAWSVSGNYGYTF
TRBJ2-1,-,TRBV30,-,TGTGCCTGGAATGTGCGTGAGCAATTCTTC,CAWNVREQFF
TRBJ2-5,-,TRBV20-1,few,TGCAGTGCTAGGTCGGACAGCCGAAGGGAGACCCAGTACTTC,CSARSDSRRETQYF
TRBJ2-5,TRBD1,TRBV5-4,many,TGTGCCAGCAGCTTGGTTGGGGGACAGGGGTACCAAGAGACCCAGTACTTC,CASSLVGGQGYQETQYF
TRBJ2-1,-,TRBV5-1,many,TGCGCCAGCAGCTTGGCGTACGGCGGGGCTACAGGCGATGAGCAGTTCTTC,CASSLAYGGATGDEQFF
TRBJ1-2,-,TRBV12-3/TRBV12-4,few,TGTGCCAGCAGTTCCGGGGGCTATGGCTACACCTTC,CASSSGGYGYTF
TRBJ1-1,-,TRBV6-2/TRBV6-3,many,TGTGCCAGCACGGACGGGGGGACTGAAGCTTTCTTT,CASTDGGTEAFF
TRBJ2-3,TRBD2,TRBV5-3,-,TGTGCCAGCAGCTACGGGACTAGCGGCACAGGTACGCAGTATTTT,CASSYGTSGTGTQYF
TRBJ1-5,-,TRBV11-2,many,TGTGCCAGCAGCCAGGACAGCAATAGCAATCAGCCCCAGCATTTT,CASSQDSNSNQPQHF
TRBJ1-2,-,TRBV6-5,many,TGTGCCAGCAGTTACAAGGACAGTAGCTACTATGGCTACACCTTC,CASSYKDSSYYGYTF
TRBJ1-5,-,TRBV4-2,many,TGTGCCAGCAGCCAAGAGGGGGGGTTGAGTCAGCCCCAGCATTTT,CASSQEGGLSQPQHF
TRBJ2-6,-,TRBV4-1,-,TGCGCCGGCAGCCAAGAGCCAAGCTCTGGGGCCAACGTCCTGACTTTC,CAGSQEPSSGANVLTF
TRBJ2-3,-,TRBV7-9,many,TGTGCCAGCAGCCCCCGTCCAGATACGCAGTATTTT,CASSPRPDTQYF
TRBJ2-7,-,TRBV6-1,many,TGTGCCAGCAGTGCCAGGCAGGGAACGTTGGAGCAGTACTTC,CASSARQGTLEQYF
TRBJ1-3,-,TRBV4-1,-,TGCGCCAGCAGCCAAGAGGGCAGGAGCTCTGGAAACACCATATATTTT,CASSQEGRSSGNTIYF
TRBJ2-5,TRBD1,TRBV19,few,TGTGCCAGTAGTCCCCTCGGGCAGGGGGACGCGGAGACCCAGTACTTC,CASSPLGQGDAETQYF
TRBJ2-3,TRBD2,TRBV20-1,many,TGCAGTGCTAGAGAACCCGGGACTAGCCGTACCCCGGCAGCGCAGTATTTT,CSAREPGTSRTPAAQYF
TRBJ1-1,-,TRBV19,-,TGTGCCAGTACCCCTGGGAGGGTGGCTGAAGCTTTCTTT,CASTPGRVAEAFF
TRBJ1-1,-,TRBV27,few,TGTGCCAGCAGTTTAGTGGGAGTGAGAATTGAAGCTTTCTTT,CASSLVGVRIEAFF
TRBJ2-5,TRBD1,TRBV14,few,TGTGCCAGCAGAGGACAGGCGAACCAAGAGACCCAGTACTTC,CASRGQANQETQYF
TRBJ2-1,TRBD1,TRBV5-8,-,TGTGCCTGCACTATGGGACAGGGGGCGCGCAATGAGCGGTTCTTC,CACTMGQGARNERFF
TRBJ2-5,-,TRBV29-1,many,TGCAGCGTTGTCCCTTTGGGGGGAGCAGGAGAGACCCAGTACTTC,CSVVPLGGAGETQYF
TRBJ2-3,-,TRBV12-3/TRBV12-4,many,TGTGCCAGCAGTTTATCTGGGCCCGCAGGTGATACGCAGTATTTT,CASSLSGPAGDTQYF
TRBJ2-1,TRBD1,TRBV4-2,-,TGTGCCAGCAAAGCCGAGGACAGGAGCTCCTACAATGAGCAGTTCTTC,CASKAEDRSSYNEQFF
TRBJ2-7,TRBD1,TRBV2,few,TGTGCCAGCAGTGTCAACAGGGGGCCCACCTACGAGCAGTACTTC,CASSVNRGPTYEQYF
TRBJ2-5,TRBD1,TRBV20-1,many,TGCAGTGCTAGAGATGGTCACAGGGGGCCAGCCCCTGAGACCCAGTACTTC,CSARDGHRGPAPETQYF
TRBJ2-5,TRBD2,TRBV18,-,TGTGCCAGCTCACGGGACCAAGCGGGGGGATCAGAGACCCAGTACTTC,CASSRDQAGGSETQYF
TRBJ2-7,TRBD1,TRBV7-6,many,TGTGCCAGCAGCGACAGGGCTTACGAGCAGTACTTC,CASSDRAYEQYF
TRBJ2-1,-,TRBV4-3,few,TGCGCCAGCAGCCAAGACACCAGCTCCTACAATGAGCAGTTCTTC,CASSQDTSSYNEQFF
TRBJ2-1,TRBD2,TRBV7-9,-,TGTGCCAGCAGCTTATCTCAAGGACTAGCGGTTTGGGGGGAGCAGTTCTTC,CASSLSQGLAVWGEQFF
TRBJ2-3,-,TRBV12-3/TRBV12-4,many,TGTGCCAGCAGTTTTTGGACAGATACGCAGTATTTT,CASSFWTDTQYF